This TCR beta chain was sequenced during a study of regulatory T cells in long-lasting Graves disease. Time point given: newly diagnosed GD, antithyroid drugs for less than 3 months. Making the TCR library involved RNA that had been extracted from PBMCs. Trimming shortened V by 4 bases and J by 1 base, and 15 bases separated the two germline ends. The CDR3 covers 16 residues. Germline V gene data show CDR1 as SGDLS and CDR2 as YYNGEE. Arm-PCR of CDR3 regions and iRepertoire HTBI primers were the basis on which TCR beta libraries were built. TCRdb processed the multiplex PCR reads anew with MiXCR; each CDR3 protein has one entry. Of roughly 420,000 distinct CDR3 sequences listed, roughly 17% are singletons. Another study also made use of these data, one on T cells in Graves' hyperthyroidism and ophthalmopathy.

The TCR comes from a woman aged 18-29 years with Graves disease. This chain uses TRBV9 with TRBJ2-1; D call uncertain. The sequencing used peripheral blood mononuclear cells (PBMCs), collected at new diagnosis, from a patient treated with antithyroid drugs. The CDR3 sequence: CASSPRQDRSYNEQFF. For the CDR3, the DNA is TGTGCCAGCAGCCCCCGGCAGGACCGATCCTACAATGAGCAGTTCTTC.